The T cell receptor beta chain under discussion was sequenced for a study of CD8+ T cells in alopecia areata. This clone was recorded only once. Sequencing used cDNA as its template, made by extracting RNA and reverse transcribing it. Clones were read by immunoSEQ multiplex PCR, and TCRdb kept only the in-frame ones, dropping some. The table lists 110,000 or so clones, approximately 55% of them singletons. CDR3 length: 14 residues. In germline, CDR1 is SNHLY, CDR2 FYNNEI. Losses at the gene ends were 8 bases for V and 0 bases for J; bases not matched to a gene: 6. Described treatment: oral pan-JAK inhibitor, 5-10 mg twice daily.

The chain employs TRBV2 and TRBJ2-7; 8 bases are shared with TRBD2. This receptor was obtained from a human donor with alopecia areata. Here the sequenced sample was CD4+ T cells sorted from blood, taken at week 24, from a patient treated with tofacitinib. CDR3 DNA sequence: TGTGCCAGCCGGGAGGGGAACCCCTCCTACGAGCAGTACTTC. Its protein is CASREGNPSYEQYF.